A single sample is the source of the 30 T cell receptor beta chains below, sequenced in a study of blood T cell repertoires in COVID-19. Libraries were prepared by immunoSEQ multiplex PCR; TCRdb keeps only in-frame clonotypes and omits some of them. The table records about 54,000 clones, 81% of them present only once. What was sequenced was peripheral blood. Source of these receptors: a woman aged 55-69 years with acute or convalescent COVID-19.

The gene calls are TRBV10-2 and TRBJ2-2; 10 nucleotides align to TRBD2. The CDR3 runs 16 residues. In germline, CDR1 is WSHSY, CDR2 SAAADI. With 0 bases clipped from V and 7 bases from J, the junction kept 5 bases outside the gene matches. As DNA, the CDR3 is TGCGCCAGCAGTGAGTCCTCTAGCGGGAGTGGCGGGGAGCTGTTTTTT. This encodes CASSESSSGSGGELFF.

The chain links TRBV7-2 to TRBJ1-5, with a tentative D call TRBD1 (6 bases). The CDR3 length is 13 residues. CDR1 and CDR2 from the germline V gene are SGHTA and FQGNSA. The ends were cut back, 5 bases at V and 5 bases at J, with 10 bases in the middle. The CDR3 DNA reads as TGTGCCAGCAGCCGACAGGAGCATCAGCCCCAGCATTTT. Encoded protein: CASSRQEHQPQHF.

This clone was observed once. This rearrangement joins TRBV27 to TRBJ2-5; D uncertain. V was cut by 6 bases and J by 9 bases, with 20 bases left in between. Germline CDR1 reads MNHEY; CDR2 reads SMNVEV (reference sequence). The CDR3 extends over 14 amino acids. This chain's CDR3 is CASSATRQSMAQYF. CDR3 DNA sequence: TGTGCCAGCAGCGCGACTCGGCAAAGTATGGCCCAGTACTTC.

This rearrangement joins TRBV7-2 to TRBJ2-5; tentatively, D is TRBD1 (5 bases). V was shortened by 0 bases and J by 5 bases, with 16 bases between the two germline ends. Germline V gene lookup returns CDR1 SGHTA and CDR2 FQGNSA. The CDR3 covers 16 residues. The DNA of the CDR3 is TGTGCCAGCAGCTTAGCGGTTCAGGGCCCGGTTGAGACCCAGTACTTC. Amino acids: CASSLAVQGPVETQYF.

This chain connects TRBV19 to TRBJ1-2; maybe TRBD1 (5 bases). The CDR3 runs 16 residues. Germline loops: CDR1 LNHDA, CDR2 SQIVND (reference sequence). Trimming took 6 bases from V and 8 from J, leaving 25 bases between them. The CDR3 DNA sequence: TGTGCCAGTAGCGTCGAACTTAGGGGTTCGGTGAACGGCTACACCTTC. Translating gives CASSVELRGSVNGYTF.

This clone was seen once. The rearrangement joins TRBV4-2 to TRBJ2-7; 10 bases line up with TRBD1. The CDR3 consists of 17 residues. The V segment lost 2 bases and the J segment 0 bases; nucleotides outside the gene matches: 7. The V gene's germline CDR1 is LGHNA and CDR2 YNFKEQ. The CDR3 spells CASSQLAGTGDSYEQYF. The CDR3 DNA reads TGTGCCAGCAGCCAACTAGCCGGGACAGGGGACTCCTACGAGCAGTACTTC.

The gene calls are TRBV19 and TRBJ1-2; 7 nucleotides agree with TRBD1. Germline lookup yields CDR1 LNHDA and CDR2 SQIVND (reference sequence). With 1 base clipped from V and 2 bases from J, the junction kept 10 bases outside the gene matches. CDR3 size: 17 residues. CDR3 protein: CASSIAQQGPTNYGYTF. As DNA, the CDR3 is TGTGCCAGTAGTATAGCCCAACAGGGGCCAACAAACTATGGCTACACCTTC. The entire variable domain, with the rest obtained from reference TRBV19 and TRBJ1-2, is as follows: DGGITQSPKYLFRKEGQNVTLSCEQNLNHDAMYWYRQDPGQGLRLIYYSQIVNDFQKGDIAEGYSVSREKKESFPLTVTSAQKNPTAFYLCASSIAQQGPTNYGYTFGSGTRLTVV.

The count of this clone is one. The chain couples TRBV30 to TRBJ1-3, with D perhaps matching TRBD1 (6 bases). The CDR3 covers 13 residues. The germline V gene has CDR1 GTSNPN and CDR2 SVGIG (reference sequence). V lost 7 bases and J 4 bases, leaving 14 bases between the germline ends. The CDR3 loop reads CASRRGYGNTIYF. The CDR3 DNA reads TGTGCCTCCCGAAGGGGGTACGGAAACACCATATATTTT.

V usage is TRBV2 and J usage is TRBJ1-1; no firm D call. CDR1 and CDR2 (germline): SNHLY, FYNNEI. This CDR3 comprises 12 residues. Trimming took 7 bases from V and 2 from J, leaving 8 bases between them. This CDR3 is CASKPGNTEAFF. Written as DNA, the CDR3 is TGTGCCAGCAAACCAGGTAACACTGAAGCTTTCTTT.

V usage is TRBV6-6 and J usage is TRBJ1-1, with D unclear. V lost 1 base and J 6 bases, leaving 6 bases between the germline ends. There are 12 residues in the CDR3. The germline V gene has CDR1 MNHNY and CDR2 SVGAGI (reference sequence). The CDR3 protein is CASSYLTPEAFF. The CDR3 DNA sequence: TGTGCCAGCAGTTACTTGACACCTGAAGCTTTCTTT.

This chain links TRBV6-5 with TRBJ2-3; D remains unclear. Looked up from germline, CDR1 is MNHEY and CDR2 is SVGAGI. The CDR3 extends over 13 amino acids. Trimming removed 6 bases from V and 4 bases from J, with 11 bases in between. The CDR3 region has the DNA TGTGCCAGCAGAACGACGGCGGCAGATACGCAGTATTTT. Translated, it gives CASRTTAADTQYF.

The chain has TRBV6-5 and TRBJ1-1; 9 bases fit TRBD1. Germline V lookup: CDR1 MNHEY, CDR2 SVGAGI. The length of the CDR3 is 14 residues. V lost 5 bases to trimming and J lost 1 base; unmatched junction nucleotides: 2. The CDR3 bases are TGTGCCAGCAGTCCGGGACAGGGGAACACTGAAGCTTTCTTT. This codes for CASSPGQGNTEAFF.

This chain connects TRBV6-5 to TRBJ1-2; unclear D gene. The length of the CDR3 is 14 residues. V shed 2 bases and J shed 0 bases, with 7 bases lying between them. Germline V lookup: CDR1 MNHEY, CDR2 SVGAGI. CDR3: CASSYDNANYGYTF. In DNA form, the CDR3 reads TGTGCCAGCAGTTACGACAATGCTAACTATGGCTACACCTTC.

The V call is TRBV20-1, the J call TRBJ1-5; 11 bases align to TRBD1. The CDR3 covers 13 residues. Trimming cost V 3 bases and J 6 bases; bases outside gene matches: 1. Per the germline V gene, CDR1 is DFQATT and CDR2 is SNEGSKA (reference sequence). The CDR3 coding sequence is TGCAGTGCTAGTGGGACAGGGGGTCAGCCCCAGCATTTT. Amino acids: CSASGTGGQPQHF.

This chain connects TRBV3-1 (or the pseudogene TRBV3-2) to TRBJ2-1; 7 positions match TRBD2. The CDR3 runs 15 residues. V was clipped by 2 bases and J by 7 bases; unmatched bases: 8. The germline CDR1 and CDR2 sequences are LGHDT and YNNKEL (reference sequence). CDR3 bases: TGTGCCAGCAGCCAAAAAACGGGGGGTGTTAATGAGCAGTTCTTC. It codes for CASSQKTGGVNEQFF.

The chain uses TRBV18 and TRBJ1-6; TRBD1 might be the D (5 bases). This CDR3 region has 14 residues. Trimming stripped 4 bases from V and 6 bases from J, with 10 bases between. The V gene's germline CDR1 is KGHSH and CDR2 LQKENI. CDR3 sequence reads: CASSRGGGNSPLHF. The DNA for the CDR3 is TGTGCCAGCTCACGCGGGGGGGGTAATTCACCCCTCCACTTT.

This clone turned up a few times. This chain uses TRBV5-1 with TRBJ1-6; TRBD1 aligns across 8 bases. The V gene end was trimmed by 3 bases and the J gene end by 6 bases; junction bases not matched to a gene: 8. CDR1 and CDR2 (germline): SGHRS, YFSETQ. The CDR3 is made up of 16 amino acids. The CDR3 region is CASSWSTGQANSPLHF. CDR3 bases: TGCGCCAGCAGCTGGTCTACGGGACAGGCTAATTCACCCCTCCACTTT.

The J gene is TRBJ2-7, the V gene TRBV6-5; perhaps TRBD1 as D (5 bases). The CDR3 consists of 11 residues. Germline V CDR1 and CDR2: MNHEY, SVGAGI. V lost 8 bases to trimming and J lost 2 bases, with 7 bases between them. This CDR3 reads CASGAAYEQYF. The CDR3 nucleotides read TGTGCCAGCGGGGCGGCCTACGAGCAGTACTTC.

The chain carries TRBV15 and TRBJ1-5; D not certain. CDR1 LNHNV and CDR2 YYDKDF come from the germline V gene (reference sequence). V was clipped by 0 bases and J by 4 bases, with 10 bases between them. The CDR3 totals 15 residues. The CDR3 sequence is CATSRDPGSNQPQHF. In DNA, the CDR3 is TGTGCCACCAGCAGAGATCCGGGATCGAATCAGCCCCAGCATTTT.

This clone was seen a few times. The V gene is TRBV30, the J gene TRBJ1-5; D ambiguous. This CDR3 spans 15 amino acids. From germline, CDR1 is GTSNPN and CDR2 SVGIG (reference sequence). V lost 3 bases and J lost 4, with 16 bases in between. CDR3 nucleotides: TGTGCCTGGAGGCCAGACTCCCGGGGTAATCAGCCCCAGCATTTT. It translates to CAWRPDSRGNQPQHF.

The chain joins TRBV5-1 to TRBJ2-7; tentative D call: TRBD1 (7 bases). CDR1 and CDR2 from the germline V gene are SGHRS and YFSETQ. CDR3 length: 14 amino acids. Trimming took off 1 base at V and 1 base at J, with 9 bases between the two ends. CDR3 protein: CASSLPGGSYEQYF. CDR3 bases: TGCGCCAGCAGCTTGCCAGGGGGGTCCTACGAGCAGTACTTC. Together with reference TRBV5-1 and TRBJ2-7, the CDR3 gives the full variable domain: KAGVTQTPRYLIKTRGQQVTLSCSPISGHRSVSWYQQTPGQGLQFLFEYFSETQRNKGNFPGRFSGRQFSNSRSEMNVSTLELGDSALYLCASSLPGGSYEQYFGPGTRLTVT.

The V gene is TRBV7-2, the J gene TRBJ2-7; TRBD2 is a possible D gene (5 bases). V lost 5 bases and J 2 bases, leaving 13 bases between the germline ends. CDR3 length equals 14 residues. Germline V gives CDR1 SGHTA, CDR2 FQGNSA. The CDR3 protein is CASSGRTATYEQYF. CDR3 in DNA: TGTGCCAGCAGCGGTAGGACTGCCACCTACGAGCAGTACTTC.

This clone was counted only a few times. The rearrangement uses TRBV20-1 and TRBJ1-2; D is perhaps TRBD1 (5 bases). The germline V gene has CDR1 DFQATT and CDR2 SNEGSKA (reference sequence). This CDR3 has 11 residues. V was clipped by 2 bases and J by 4 bases, with 5 bases between them. The CDR3: CSARQGYGYTF. DNA of the CDR3: TGCAGTGCTAGACAGGGCTATGGCTACACCTTC.

The CDR3 protein is CASSLEAEPYEQYF. The CDR3 nucleotides read TGCGCCAGCAGCTTGGAAGCGGAGCCCTACGAGCAGTACTTC. This chain joins TRBV5-1 and TRBJ2-7; possible D gene TRBD2, 5 bases. Trimming cost V 0 bases and J 2 bases, with 9 bases left between them. CDR3 size: 14 residues. Per germline, CDR1 SGHRS and CDR2 YFSETQ.

The chain employs TRBV6-1 and TRBJ2-1; the D gene is possibly TRBD2 (6 bases). Germline values: CDR1 MNHNS, CDR2 SASEGT. The germline V and J ends were trimmed by 0 bases and 1 base, with 13 bases remaining between them. This CDR3 region has 17 residues. In DNA, the CDR3 is TGTGCCAGCAGTGAAGCGCATCAAGCGGGTTCCTACAATGAGCAGTTCTTC. It specifies CASSEAHQAGSYNEQFF.

The chain couples TRBV24-1 to TRBJ1-4; D perhaps matches TRBD1 (5 bases). CDR1 is KGHDR, CDR2 SFDVKD, per germline. The CDR3 spans 14 residues. V was trimmed by 3 bases and J by 6 bases, leaving 10 bases between them. This CDR3 reads CATSDARADEKLFF. The DNA of the CDR3 is TGTGCCACCAGTGATGCCAGGGCGGATGAAAAACTGTTTTTT.

V gene TRBV24-1 combines with J gene TRBJ1-5; 9 bases match TRBD1. The V and J ends lost 4 bases and 3 bases, in that order; junction bases with no gene match: 6. Germline CDR1 and CDR2: KGHDR and SFDVKD. The CDR3 sequence is 16 residues long. The CDR3 nucleotides read TGTGCCACCAGTGAACACGGGACAGGGTACAATCAGCCCCAGCATTTT. Protein sequence: CATSEHGTGYNQPQHF.

The chain recombines TRBV30 with TRBJ1-2; 9 positions agree with TRBD1. Germline loops: CDR1 GTSNPN, CDR2 SVGIG (reference sequence). J lost 9 bases, V lost 5 bases, and 10 bases had no gene match. This CDR3 contains 13 residues. CDR3 coding DNA: TGTGCCTGGGGGGACAGGGCGGTACGTCGCTACACCTTC. This translates into CAWGDRAVRRYTF.

The chain carries TRBV6-5 and TRBJ1-4; 9 nucleotides line up with TRBD1. The junction had 2 bases not matched to a gene; V was cut back by 2 bases and J by 4 bases. Per germline, CDR1 MNHEY and CDR2 SVGAGI. This CDR3 is built from 15 residues. The DNA for the CDR3 is TGTGCCAGCAGTTACGGGACAGGGAGTAATGAAAAACTGTTTTTT. Residues: CASSYGTGSNEKLFF.

The genes are TRBV13 and TRBJ2-7, with 10 positions matching TRBD1. Trimming cost V 5 bases and J 2 bases; bases outside gene matches: 6. CDR3 size: 15 residues. Germline-derived CDR1 and CDR2 are PRHDT and FYEKMQ (reference sequence). The CDR3 DNA reads TGTGCCAGCAGCGTCCGGGACAGGGGTCCCTACGAGCAGTACTTC. Translated: CASSVRDRGPYEQYF.